This passage covers 26 T cell receptor beta chains from one sample sequenced in a study of T cell responses to AZD1222 COVID-19 vaccine. Using immunoSEQ multiplex PCR, the repertoire was profiled, and TCRdb retains in-frame clones only, with some absent. The sample records 120,000 or so clones, around 90% being singletons. The material sequenced was peripheral blood, taken 28 days after the second AZD1222 dose. These receptors were collected from an adult who received the AZD1222 COVID-19 vaccine.

CDR3 region: CASSLAGTSWFF. CDR3 bases: TGTGCCAGCAGCTTAGCCGGGACTAGCTGGTTCTTC. The genes are TRBV7-2 and TRBJ2-1, with 9 bases matching TRBD2. CDR3 length: 12 residues. V shed 0 bases, J shed 15 bases, and the junction held 3 bases outside the gene matches. Germline lookup yields CDR1 SGHTA and CDR2 FQGNSA.

Here the CDR3 DNA reads TGTGCCAGCGGGGGGAAGGGAGGTAACCACGAGCAGTACTTC. Translated, it gives CASGGKGGNHEQYF. The V and J genes are TRBV7-2 and TRBJ2-7; D possibly corresponds to TRBD2 (6 bases). The ends were cut back, 8 bases at V and 5 bases at J, with 19 bases in the middle. Germline V gene sequence: CDR1 SGHTA, CDR2 FQGNSA. The CDR3 consists of 14 residues.

The chain recombines TRBV24-1 with TRBJ2-3, with D possibly being TRBD1 or TRBD2 (5 bases each). CDR1 is KGHDR, CDR2 SFDVKD, per germline. This CDR3 region has 14 residues. Trimming removed 9 bases at V and 7 bases at J, with 19 bases between. The CDR3 is CATESRDGSYTQYF. CDR3 DNA sequence: TGTGCCACCGAAAGCCGGGACGGGTCCTATACGCAGTATTTT.

The chain combines TRBV7-9 with TRBJ2-7; 8 bases are a match to TRBD2. The V gene end was trimmed by 5 bases and the J gene end by 2 bases; junction bases not matched to a gene: 8. CDR1 and CDR2 from the germline V gene are SEHNR and FQNEAQ (reference sequence). This CDR3 comprises 15 residues. CDR3 in amino acids: CASSGRGGGPYEQYF. The CDR3 coding sequence is TGTGCCAGCAGCGGCCGGGGGGGCGGACCCTACGAGCAGTACTTC.

For the CDR3, the DNA is TGTGCCAGCAGTGATGGGACAGGGGGTTCACCCCTCCACTTT. It codes for CASSDGTGGSPLHF. The chain employs TRBV6-4 and TRBJ1-6, with 11 bases that match TRBD1. CDR3 length: 14 residues. Germline-derived CDR1 and CDR2 are MRHNA and SNTAGT. With 3 bases clipped from V and 9 bases from J, the junction kept 1 base outside the gene matches.

This chain uses TRBV6-1 with TRBJ1-4; TRBD1 matches 8 bases. Germline V gives CDR1 MNHNS, CDR2 SASEGT. The CDR3 is 19 amino acids. V was pared by 2 bases and J by 5 bases, with 16 bases of the junction left unmatched. DNA for the CDR3: TGTGCCAGCAGTGAATTAGGACAGGGTGTCGGAACTTCCAATGAAAAACTGTTTTTT. It encodes CASSELGQGVGTSNEKLFF.

The rearrangement links TRBV7-9 to TRBJ2-7, with 9 bases identical to TRBD1. The CDR3 has 18 amino acids. Germline CDR1 is SEHNR and CDR2 is FQNEAQ (reference sequence). V lost 5 bases and J lost 2; bases outside the gene matches: 16. In nucleotides, the CDR3 is TGTGCCAGCAGCCCCTTGTCAGGCGGGACAGGGATAACCTACGAGCAGTACTTC. It encodes CASSPLSGGTGITYEQYF.

The V call is TRBV3-1 (or the pseudogene TRBV3-2), the J call TRBJ1-4, with D tentatively TRBD1 (5 bases). Trimming removed 0 bases from V and 7 bases from J, with 12 bases in between. This CDR3 contains 15 residues. The V gene's germline CDR1 is LGHDT and CDR2 YNNKEL (reference sequence). CDR3 region: CASSQDLGGVEKLFF. As DNA, the CDR3 is TGTGCCAGCAGCCAAGATCTGGGGGGAGTTGAAAAACTGTTTTTT.

About this clone: This same CDR3 is encoded by further DNA sequences in the sample. V gene TRBV5-1 combines with J gene TRBJ1-1; D not resolved. This CDR3 is built from 13 residues. Per the germline V gene, CDR1 is SGHRS and CDR2 is YFSETQ. Trimming took off 2 bases at V and 2 bases at J, with 7 bases between the two ends. CDR3 region: CASSFAENTEAFF. The DNA for the CDR3 is TGCGCCAGCAGCTTTGCAGAAAACACTGAAGCTTTCTTT.

CDR3 amino acids: CASSVEGSGGPPQYF. CDR3 coding DNA: TGCGCCAGCAGCGTCGAAGGTAGCGGGGGCCCCCCCCAGTACTTC. The V call is TRBV5-1, the J call TRBJ2-5; 9 bases match TRBD2. J lost 9 bases, V lost 4 bases, and 13 bases had no gene match. The CDR3 covers 15 residues. Germline CDR1 reads SGHRS; CDR2 reads YFSETQ.

The chain uses TRBV9 and TRBJ2-2; a possible D gene is TRBD1 (6 bases). V was pared by 3 bases and J by 4 bases, with 7 bases between. CDR1 is SGDLS and CDR2 is YYNGEE in the germline V gene. This CDR3 is built from 13 residues. The CDR3 sequence is CASSGTVTGELFF. CDR3 coding DNA: TGTGCCAGCAGCGGGACAGTCACCGGGGAGCTGTTTTTT. The whole variable domain, remainder taken from reference TRBV9 and TRBJ2-2, is DSGVTQTPKHLITATGQRVTLRCSPRSGDLSVYWYQQSLDQGLQFLIQYYNGEERAKGNILERFSAQQFPDLHSELNLSSLELGDSALYFCASSGTVTGELFFGEGSRLTVL.

This sequence joins TRBV28 and TRBJ2-5; TRBD2 might be the D (6 bases). V lost 4 bases to trimming and J lost 3 bases, with 15 bases between them. The germline V gene encodes CDR1 MDHEN and CDR2 SYDVKM. The CDR3 totals 15 residues. The CDR3 DNA is TGTGCCAGCAGTTCGCTAGCGAAGGGAAAAGAGACCCAGTACTTC. Its protein is CASSSLAKGKETQYF.

The rearrangement joins TRBV5-8 to TRBJ1-4; possibly TRBD1 for D (5 bases). Germline lookup yields CDR1 SGHTS and CDR2 YDEGEE. V was cut by 4 bases and J by 0 bases, with 10 bases left in between. The CDR3 extends over 15 amino acids. The CDR3: CASSPTGATNEKLFF. Here the CDR3 DNA reads TGTGCCAGCAGCCCAACAGGCGCAACTAATGAAAAACTGTTTTTT.

The chain links TRBV28 to TRBJ1-1, with 10 positions matching TRBD1. J lost 7 bases, V lost 3 bases, and 8 bases had no gene match. This CDR3 is 15 amino acids long. The germline gives CDR1 MDHEN, CDR2 SYDVKM. CDR3: CASSFPGQGDDEAFF. DNA of the CDR3: TGTGCCAGCAGTTTCCCCGGACAGGGGGACGATGAAGCTTTCTTT.

The sample holds one count of this clone. The chain couples TRBV7-9 to TRBJ2-5; weak D call: TRBD1 (6 bases). This CDR3 is built from 16 residues. From germline, CDR1 is SEHNR and CDR2 FQNEAQ (reference sequence). Trimming cost V 1 base and J 10 bases, with 22 bases left between them. The CDR3 sequence is CASSLGEPSAGEGQYF. The CDR3 DNA sequence: TGTGCCAGCAGCTTAGGAGAGCCGTCAGCAGGGGAAGGCCAGTACTTC.

The CDR3 DNA follows: TGTGCCAGCAGCTTAGCGGGGGGGACCTCCTACGAGCAGTACTTC. Amino acids: CASSLAGGTSYEQYF. This chain uses TRBV7-8 with TRBJ2-7, with 7 bases aligning to TRBD2. Trimming cost V 0 bases and J 0 bases; bases outside gene matches: 2. The CDR3 is made up of 15 amino acids. Germline lookup yields CDR1 SGHVS and CDR2 FQNEAQ.

CDR3 region: CASSQEFGFNYGYTF. As DNA, the CDR3 is TGTGCCAGCAGCCAAGAGTTTGGGTTTAACTATGGCTACACCTTC. The genes are TRBV4-2 and TRBJ1-2; D gene uncertain. The V gene's germline CDR1 is LGHNA and CDR2 YNFKEQ. There are 15 residues in the CDR3. Trimming left V 0 bases short and J 1 base short, with 9 bases between.

V is TRBV6-2 or TRBV6-3 and J is TRBJ2-3; 11 nucleotides line up with TRBD2. This CDR3 is 16 amino acids long. Germline CDR1 MNHEY, CDR2 SVGEGT. V shed 1 base, J shed 5 bases, and the junction held 5 bases outside the gene matches. The CDR3 coding sequence is TGTGCCAGCAGTTACTGGATAGCGGGGGGGCGAGATACGCAGTATTTT. Its protein is CASSYWIAGGRDTQYF.

V is TRBV5-4 and J is TRBJ1-2; 9 nucleotides align to TRBD1. J lost 3 bases, V lost 0 bases, and 0 bases had no gene match. This CDR3 is 14 amino acids long. Germline V CDR1 and CDR2: SGHNT, YYREEE (reference sequence). The CDR3 here is CASSLGDRDYGYTF. The CDR3 nucleotides are TGTGCCAGCAGCTTGGGGGACAGGGACTATGGCTACACCTTC.

The V call is TRBV5-5, the J call TRBJ2-1, with 9 bases matching TRBD1. Germline V gene lookup returns CDR1 SGHKS and CDR2 YYEKEE (reference sequence). With V trimmed by 2 bases and J by 8 bases, 2 bases remained unmatched. The CDR3 contains 13 residues. The CDR3 nucleotides read TGTGCCAGCAGCTTAGACAGGGGGGATGAGCAGTTCTTC. It specifies CASSLDRGDEQFF.

The chain joins TRBV9 to TRBJ1-2; weak D call: TRBD1 (5 bases). The CDR3 spans 15 residues. The germline V gene encodes CDR1 SGDLS and CDR2 YYNGEE. Trimming left V 4 bases short and J 7 bases short, with 20 bases between. The CDR3 is CASSPHTGPYGGYTF. The CDR3 nucleotides read TGTGCCAGCAGCCCCCACACGGGACCTTACGGTGGCTACACCTTC.

The rearrangement links TRBV5-4 to TRBJ2-5; D is uncertain. The CDR3 runs 15 residues. V shed 1 base and J shed 0 bases, with 10 bases lying between them. Germline V lookup: CDR1 SGHNT, CDR2 YYREEE (reference sequence). CDR3 in DNA: TGTGCCAGCAGCTTGATGTCCGGACACCAAGAGACCCAGTACTTC. Translating gives CASSLMSGHQETQYF.

The V and J genes are TRBV6-2 or TRBV6-3 and TRBJ2-7, with D unclear. This CDR3 has 16 residues. V lost 0 bases and J lost 3, with 15 bases in between. Germline V gene lookup returns CDR1 MNHEY and CDR2 SVGEGT. The CDR3 loop reads CASSYSGQEPNYEQYF. In DNA, the CDR3 is TGTGCCAGCAGTTACTCGGGTCAGGAACCCAACTACGAGCAGTACTTC.

The V and J genes are TRBV6-5 and TRBJ2-1, with unresolved D. The CDR3 has 11 residues. The V end lost 7 bases, the J end lost 4 bases, and 5 bases lay between the germline ends. In germline, CDR1 is MNHEY, CDR2 SVGAGI. The CDR3 nucleotides read TGTGCCAGCATGCGGTACAATGAGCAGTTCTTC. Amino acids: CASMRYNEQFF.

This clone came up once. The J gene is TRBJ2-1, the V gene TRBV3-1 (or the pseudogene TRBV3-2), with D perhaps given as TRBD1 or TRBD2 (5 bases each). Germline CDR1 and CDR2: LGHDT and YNNKEL (reference sequence). This CDR3 is 19 amino acids long. V gave up 3 bases and J gave up 2 bases, with 23 bases separating them. The CDR3 coding sequence is TGTGCCAGCAGCCAGGACACCCCGGGACGGCATGTGACCTACAATGAGCAGTTCTTC. Protein: CASSQDTPGRHVTYNEQFF.

The chain uses TRBV2 and TRBJ1-1; 7 bases match TRBD1. This CDR3 spans 13 amino acids. Germline trimming cut 6 bases from V and 6 bases from J; bases unmatched to any gene: 7. Germline lookup yields CDR1 SNHLY and CDR2 FYNNEI. CDR3 sequence reads: CASRPQGDSEAFF. Here the CDR3 DNA reads TGTGCCAGCAGACCCCAGGGGGACTCTGAAGCTTTCTTT.